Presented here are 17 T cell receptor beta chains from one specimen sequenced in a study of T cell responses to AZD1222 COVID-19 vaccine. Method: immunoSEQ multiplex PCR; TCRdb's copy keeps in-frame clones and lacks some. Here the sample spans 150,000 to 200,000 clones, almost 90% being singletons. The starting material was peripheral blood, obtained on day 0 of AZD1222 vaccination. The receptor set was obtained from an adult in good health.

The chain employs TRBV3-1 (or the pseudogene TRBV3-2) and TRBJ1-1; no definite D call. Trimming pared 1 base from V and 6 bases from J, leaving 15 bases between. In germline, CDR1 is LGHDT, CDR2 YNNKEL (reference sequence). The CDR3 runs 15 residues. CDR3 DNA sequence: TGTGCCAGCAGCCAAGGCGGCAGCTTATCTGCTGAAGCTTTCTTT. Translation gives CASSQGGSLSAEAFF.

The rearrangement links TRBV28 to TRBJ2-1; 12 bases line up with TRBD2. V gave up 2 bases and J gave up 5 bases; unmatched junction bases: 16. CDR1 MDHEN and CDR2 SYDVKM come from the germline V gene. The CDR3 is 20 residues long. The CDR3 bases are TGTGCCAGCAGTTTACGGGCTAGCGGGAGGGCCTTGGCTAGCAACAATGAGCAGTTCTTC. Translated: CASSLRASGRALASNNEQFF.

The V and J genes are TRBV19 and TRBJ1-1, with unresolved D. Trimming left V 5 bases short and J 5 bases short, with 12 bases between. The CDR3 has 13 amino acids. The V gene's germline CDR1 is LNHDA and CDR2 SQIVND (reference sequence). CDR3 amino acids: CASSVSTRTEAFF. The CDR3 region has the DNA TGTGCCAGTAGTGTCTCTACGAGAACTGAAGCTTTCTTT.

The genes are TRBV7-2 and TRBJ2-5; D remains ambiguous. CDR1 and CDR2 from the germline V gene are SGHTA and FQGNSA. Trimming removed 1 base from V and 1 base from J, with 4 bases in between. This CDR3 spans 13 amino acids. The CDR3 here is CASSLVVQETQYF. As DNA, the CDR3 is TGTGCCAGCAGCTTAGTCGTCCAAGAGACCCAGTACTTC.

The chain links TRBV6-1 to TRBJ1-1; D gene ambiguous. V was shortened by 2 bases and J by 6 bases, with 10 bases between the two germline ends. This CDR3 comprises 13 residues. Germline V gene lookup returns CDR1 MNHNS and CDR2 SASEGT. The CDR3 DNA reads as TGTGCCAGCAGTGAAATAGGTCAGGCTGAAGCTTTCTTT. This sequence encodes CASSEIGQAEAFF.

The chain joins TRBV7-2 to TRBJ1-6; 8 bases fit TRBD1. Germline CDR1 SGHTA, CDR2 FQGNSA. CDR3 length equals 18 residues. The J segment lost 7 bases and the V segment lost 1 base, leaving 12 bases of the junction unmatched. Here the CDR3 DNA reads TGTGCCAGCAGCTTAGTGGACCCCAGGACAGGGTTCAATTCACCCCTCCACTTT. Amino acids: CASSLVDPRTGFNSPLHF.

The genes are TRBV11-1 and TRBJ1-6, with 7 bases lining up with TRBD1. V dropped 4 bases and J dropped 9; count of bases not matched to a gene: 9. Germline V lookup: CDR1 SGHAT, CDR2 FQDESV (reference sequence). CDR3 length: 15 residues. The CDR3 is CASSSPRGGFSPLHF. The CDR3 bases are TGTGCCAGCAGCTCACCCAGGGGGGGGTTTTCACCCCTCCACTTT.

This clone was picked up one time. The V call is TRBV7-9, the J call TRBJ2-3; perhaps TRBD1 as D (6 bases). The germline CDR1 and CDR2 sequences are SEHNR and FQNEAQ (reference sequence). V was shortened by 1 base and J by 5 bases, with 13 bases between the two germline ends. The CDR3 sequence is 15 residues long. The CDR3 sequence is CASSLGQGHEDTQYF. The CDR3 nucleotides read TGTGCCAGCAGCTTAGGTCAGGGGCATGAAGATACGCAGTATTTT.

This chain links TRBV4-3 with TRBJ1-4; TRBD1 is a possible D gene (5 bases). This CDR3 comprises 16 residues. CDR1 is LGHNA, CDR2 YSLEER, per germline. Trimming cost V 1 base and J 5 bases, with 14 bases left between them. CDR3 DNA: TGCGCCAGCAGCCAAGGGGGCAGAGGCCCAAATGAAAAACTGTTTTTT. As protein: CASSQGGRGPNEKLFF.

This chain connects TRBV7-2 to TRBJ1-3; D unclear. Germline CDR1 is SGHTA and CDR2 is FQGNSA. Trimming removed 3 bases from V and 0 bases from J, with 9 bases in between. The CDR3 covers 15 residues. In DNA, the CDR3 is TGTGCCAGCAGCTTTGGGATTCCCTCTGGAAACACCATATATTTT. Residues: CASSFGIPSGNTIYF. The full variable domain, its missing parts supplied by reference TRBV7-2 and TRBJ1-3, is GAGVSQSPSNKVTEKGKDVELRCDPISGHTALYWYRQSLGQGLEFLIYFQGNSAPDKSGLPSDRFSAERTGGSVSTLTIQRTQQEDSAVYLCASSFGIPSGNTIYFGEGSWLTVV.

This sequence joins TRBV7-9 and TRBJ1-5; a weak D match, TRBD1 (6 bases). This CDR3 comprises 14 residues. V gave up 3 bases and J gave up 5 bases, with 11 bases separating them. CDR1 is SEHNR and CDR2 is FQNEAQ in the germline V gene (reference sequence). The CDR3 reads CASSLAGADQPQHF. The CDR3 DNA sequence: TGTGCCAGCAGCTTGGCAGGGGCTGATCAGCCCCAGCATTTT.

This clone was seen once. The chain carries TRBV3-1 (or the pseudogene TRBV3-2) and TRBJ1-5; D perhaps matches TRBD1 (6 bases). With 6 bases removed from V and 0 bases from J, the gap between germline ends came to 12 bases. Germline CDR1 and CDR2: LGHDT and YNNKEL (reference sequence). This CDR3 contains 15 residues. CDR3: CASSRGQRSNQPQHF. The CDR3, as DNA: TGTGCCAGCAGTCGCGGACAGCGTAGCAATCAGCCCCAGCATTTT.

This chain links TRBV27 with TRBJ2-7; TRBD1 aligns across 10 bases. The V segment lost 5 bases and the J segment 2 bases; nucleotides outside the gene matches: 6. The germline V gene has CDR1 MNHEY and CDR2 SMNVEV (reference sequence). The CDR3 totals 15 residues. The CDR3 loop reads CASSPLDRGTYEQYF. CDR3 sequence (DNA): TGTGCCAGCAGTCCACTGGACAGGGGGACCTACGAGCAGTACTTC.

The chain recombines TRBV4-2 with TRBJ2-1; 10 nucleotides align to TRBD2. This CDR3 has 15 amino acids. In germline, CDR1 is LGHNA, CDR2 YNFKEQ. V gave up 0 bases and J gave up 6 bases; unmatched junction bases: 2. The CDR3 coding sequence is TGTGCCAGCAGCCAAGAAGCGGGAGGGCCCAATGAGCAGTTCTTC. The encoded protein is CASSQEAGGPNEQFF.

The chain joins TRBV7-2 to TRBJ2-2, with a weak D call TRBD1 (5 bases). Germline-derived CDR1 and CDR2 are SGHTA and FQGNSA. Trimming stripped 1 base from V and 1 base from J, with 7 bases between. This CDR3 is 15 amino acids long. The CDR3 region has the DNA TGTGCCAGCAGCTTAGGTCAGGGGAACACCGGGGAGCTGTTTTTT. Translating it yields CASSLGQGNTGELFF.

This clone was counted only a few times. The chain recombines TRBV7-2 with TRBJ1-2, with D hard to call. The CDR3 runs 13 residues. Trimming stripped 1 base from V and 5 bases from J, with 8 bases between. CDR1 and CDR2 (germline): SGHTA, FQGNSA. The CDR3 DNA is TGTGCCAGCAGCTTAGATCAGGAATATGGCTACACCTTC. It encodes CASSLDQEYGYTF.

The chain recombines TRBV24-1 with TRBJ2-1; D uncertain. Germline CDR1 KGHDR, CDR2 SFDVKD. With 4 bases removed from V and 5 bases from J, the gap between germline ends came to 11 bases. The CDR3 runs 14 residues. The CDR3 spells CATSDPGGDNEQFF. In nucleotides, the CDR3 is TGTGCCACCAGTGACCCGGGCGGAGACAATGAGCAGTTCTTC.